A selection of T cell receptor beta chains follows, all from one sample in a study of OX40 agonist ivuxolimab in advanced cancers. Libraries were prepared by immunoSEQ multiplex PCR; TCRdb keeps only in-frame clonotypes and omits some of them. There are around 67,000 clones in the sample; nearly 90% occur only once, and 1.3% lies in the top ten. Here the sequenced sample was CD4+ or CD8+ T cells sorted from blood, taken in a trial of the OX40 agonist ivuxolimab. The receptors were sampled from an adult with an advanced solid tumor such as melanoma, head and neck, liver or kidney cancer. The conserved cysteine and the conserved F or W are not part of the CDR3 here. Each record gives: J gene, V gene, D gene, CDR3 protein. A D gene is named only where the DNA matches it firmly.

TRBJ1-2,TRBV4-3,TRBD1,ASSRGTGAGYT
TRBJ2-1,TRBV7-8,TRBD2,ASSVSGGPWNEQF
TRBJ2-1,TRBV7-8,-,ASSAYLYNEQF
TRBJ1-3,TRBV5-1,-,ASSSTVSGNTIY
TRBJ2-7,TRBV12-5,-,ASGPSPKPYEQY
TRBJ1-5,TRBV10-3,TRBD1,AISAGTGNIYQPQH
TRBJ2-5,TRBV9,TRBD2,ASSVGASGGAETQY
TRBJ1-5,TRBV10-3,-,AISESGENNQPQH
TRBJ2-7,TRBV4-1,TRBD2,ASSQGALAGADYEQY
TRBJ1-5,TRBV5-1,-,ASSPMGETNQPQH